This T cell receptor beta chain was identified in a study of shared clonotypes between healthy human individuals. V dropped 6 bases and J dropped 5 bases, with 13 bases sitting between them. Germline loops: CDR1 SNHLY, CDR2 FYNNEI. The CDR3 extends over 13 amino acids. Concerning this clone itself: Its antigen is not identified.

Study-wide points: Of the naive CD4 clonotypes, roughly 5.5% were shared across a handful of donors.

Naivety among CD8 cells was defined by CD45RO negativity and positive CCR7 selection, thereby excluding terminally differentiated effector memory CD45RA+ cells. The donor population consisted of healthy HIV-negative adults with no recent acute infections or vaccinations. Assay execution proceeded at the deep level. Authors' data handling: ImmunoSEQ junction-only sequences lacked quality scores, so their filtering differed. Some clones are missing from TCRdb's copy, which holds only in-frame ones; the method was immunoSEQ multiplex PCR. Clone size and V and J calls were adopted from that table, with D and trimming inferred from the DNA. There are about 2 million clones in the sample; 85% to 95% occur only once, and 1.2% lies in the top ten.

This chain uses TRBV2 with TRBJ2-5, with D possibly matching TRBD2 (5 bases). The origin of this receptor is a man between 18 and 29 years old in good health. Sample: naive CD8+ T cells sorted from blood. In DNA, the CDR3 is TGTGCCAGCAGCCCCCCGGGGTGGGAGACCCAGTACTTC. This sequence encodes CASSPPGWETQYF.